This is a list of T cell receptor beta chains from one sample in a study of blood T cell repertoires in COVID-19. Clones were sequenced by immunoSEQ multiplex PCR, and TCRdb holds only the in-frame ones, with some missing. This sample has some 270,000 clones, with roughly nine tenths found just once. The sequencing input was peripheral blood. The receptors here all came from a middle-aged man with active or convalescent COVID-19. Both conserved end residues are part of each CDR3. D genes are given only for firm matches. A row's size may be missing; if present it is once, few, many or a size class.

>TRBV28|-|TRBJ2-5|-|13
TGTGCCAGCTGTCAGGGGCCATGGGAGACCCAGTACTTC
CASCQGPWETQYF
>TRBV6-6|-|TRBJ2-5|TRBD1|14
TGTGCCAGCAGATTTACAGGGGGGCAAGAGACCCAGTACTTC
CASRFTGGQETQYF
>TRBV28|once|TRBJ2-1|TRBD1|14
TGTGCCAGCAGCCCGGGACAGGTCTACAATGAGCAGTTCTTC
CASSPGQVYNEQFF
>TRBV19|-|TRBJ1-2|TRBD1|15
TGTGCCAGTACCGAAACTCTGGGACAGCCCCACGGCTACACCTTC
CASTETLGQPHGYTF
>TRBV2|-|TRBJ2-7|-|13
TGTGCCAGCAGTGGGAGGGGTACCTACGAGCAGTACTTC
CASSGRGTYEQYF
>TRBV29-1|-|TRBJ2-5|-|12
TGCAGCGCGGAGGGGGATTTGGAGACCCAGTACTTC
CSAEGDLETQYF
>TRBV11-1|many|TRBJ2-1|-|14
TGTGCCAGCACCTTGGGGAGCTCCTACAATGAGCAGTTCTTC
CASTLGSSYNEQFF
>TRBV5-4|-|TRBJ2-5|TRBD2|17
TGTGCCAGCAGCACGGGACTAGCGGGAGCCAGGTCAGAGACCCAGTACTTC
CASSTGLAGARSETQYF
>TRBV18|-|TRBJ1-5|-|13
TGTGCCAGCGCGGTAGGCCGGGATCAGCCCCAGCATTTT
CASAVGRDQPQHF
>TRBV5-1|-|TRBJ2-2|-|17
TGCGCCAGCAGCTTGAGGGGCAGGCTTAGGGACACCGGGGAGTTGTTTTTT
CASSLRGRLRDTGELFF
>TRBV6-5|-|TRBJ1-1|-|13
TGTGCCAGCAGAAAAGCTGGCGGCACTGAAGCTTTCTTT
CASRKAGGTEAFF
>TRBV19|-|TRBJ1-1|-|12
TGTGCCAGTAGTATGGCTTACACTGAAGCTTTCTTT
CASSMAYTEAFF
>TRBV4-2|-|TRBJ2-5|TRBD1|15
TGTGCCAGCAGCCCGGGACAGGGTGGACAAGAGACCCAGTACTTC
CASSPGQGGQETQYF
>TRBV5-1|-|TRBJ1-1|-|14
TGCGCCAGCAGAATAGCAGGGCCGAACACTGAAGCTTTCTTT
CASRIAGPNTEAFF
>TRBV28|many|TRBJ1-2|-|14
TGTGCCAGCAGTTCGGCAGGATCCTCCTATGGCTACACCTTC
CASSSAGSSYGYTF
>TRBV9|-|TRBJ2-2|TRBD1|15
TGTGCCAGCAGCAGGGGGACAGGGATTGACGGGGAGCTGTTTTTT
CASSRGTGIDGELFF
>TRBV6-5|-|TRBJ2-2|-|14
TGTGCCAGCCTCGCGGGACGGAACACCGGGGAGCTGTTTTTT
CASLAGRNTGELFF
>TRBV29-1|-|TRBJ2-2|-|12
TGCAGCGCGTGGCCCCCCAGTGGGGAGCTGTTTTTT
CSAWPPSGELFF
>TRBV6-5|-|TRBJ1-6|TRBD1|15
TGTGCCAGCAGTAAGGTACAGGGGAATAATTCACCCCTCCACTTT
CASSKVQGNNSPLHF
>TRBV6-6|once|TRBJ2-7|TRBD1|16
TGTGCCAGCAGTCCTAACCCGGGACAGGGGAGTGGAGAGCAGTACTTC
CASSPNPGQGSGEQYF
>TRBV13|few|TRBJ2-3|TRBD1|17
TGTGCCAGCAGCTTAGACCCGGGACAGGGTAGGGCAGATACGCAGTATTTT
CASSLDPGQGRADTQYF
>TRBV6-5|once|TRBJ1-1|-|14
TGTGCCAGCAGTTACTCGATGGCGGTTACTGAAGCTTTCTTT
CASSYSMAVTEAFF
>TRBV18|once|TRBJ1-4|-|16
TGTGCCAGCTCACCAATCGCCCTACCAACTAATGAAAAACTGTTTTTT
CASSPIALPTNEKLFF
>TRBV7-2|-|TRBJ2-1|TRBD2|15
TGTGCCAGCAGCTTAGTGCGGGAGGTCTACAATGAGCAGTTCTTC
CASSLVREVYNEQFF
>TRBV5-4|-|TRBJ1-1|TRBD1|15
TGTGCCAGCAGCGTCAACAGGGGGCCTTACACTGAAGCTTTCTTT
CASSVNRGPYTEAFF
>TRBV23-1|-|TRBJ1-1|TRBD1|18
TGCGCCAGCAGTCAAACCCGTCGACAGGGGGCGATGAACACTGAAGCTTTCTTT
CASSQTRRQGAMNTEAFF
>TRBV11-3|-|TRBJ2-3|-|14
TGTGCCAGCAGCCTACAGGGATTCGCAGATACGCAGTATTTT
CASSLQGFADTQYF
>TRBV7-2|-|TRBJ1-2|-|15
TGTGCCAGCAGCTTAGCCTTTACGGGACAAGATGGCTACACCTTC
CASSLAFTGQDGYTF
>TRBV5-6|once|TRBJ1-5|-|14
TGTGCCAGCAGCTTGGCCCAGAACAATCAGCCCCAGCATTTT
CASSLAQNNQPQHF
>TRBV5-1|-|TRBJ2-4|TRBD1|15
TGCGCCAGCAGCTTGGACGGGGGACAGGGTGGCATTCAGTACTTC
CASSLDGGQGGIQYF
>TRBV9|once|TRBJ1-1|-|13
TGTGCCAGCAGCGTTACAGAAAACACTGAAGCTTTCTTT
CASSVTENTEAFF
>TRBV29-1|-|TRBJ1-5|-|15
TGCAGCGTTGTAGGCAGGCCGGGGGGCAATCAGCCCCAGCATTTT
CSVVGRPGGNQPQHF
>TRBV5-1|-|TRBJ2-7|TRBD1|14
TGCGCCAGCAGCTCCGGGACAGGGACATACGAGCAGTACTTC
CASSSGTGTYEQYF
>TRBV30|-|TRBJ2-2|-|13
TGTGCCTGGAGGACAGCGAACACCGGGGAGCTGTTTTTT
CAWRTANTGELFF
>TRBV13|-|TRBJ2-3|-|16
TGTGCCAGCAGCGACAACGCCCGACAGTACACAGATACGCAGTATTTT
CASSDNARQYTDTQYF
>TRBV3-1/TRBV3-2|few|TRBJ2-1|-|12
TGTGCCAGCAGCTACTCCTACAATGAGCAGTTCTTC
CASSYSYNEQFF
>TRBV7-2|-|TRBJ2-5|TRBD1|15
TGTGCCAGCAGCAGACCGGGACAGAGACAAGAGACCCAGTACTTC
CASSRPGQRQETQYF
>TRBV28|-|TRBJ1-6|-|14
TGTGCCAGCCTGCAGTGGGGGCATAATTCACCCCTCCACTTT
CASLQWGHNSPLHF
>TRBV6-5|-|TRBJ1-4|TRBD1|14
TGTGCCAGCAGGGGGACAGGGGGTAATGAAAAACTGTTTTTT
CASRGTGGNEKLFF
>TRBV7-2|-|TRBJ1-2|TRBD1|15
TGTGCCAGCAGCTTAGAGGGAGGACCCAGGACAGGGGTCTACTTC
CASSLEGGPRTGVYF
>TRBV28|-|TRBJ2-7|-|13
TGTGCCAGCAGTTTCCCGACTGGATACGAGCAGTACTTC
CASSFPTGYEQYF
>TRBV7-9|-|TRBJ2-1|-|16
TGTGCCACCCTACCCGGGGTGGGGGGTCGATCCAATGAGCAGTTCTTC
CATLPGVGGRSNEQFF
>TRBV6-1|-|TRBJ1-4|-|15
TGTGCCAGCAGTGAACGAGGGAGGCCTAATGAAAAACTGTTTTTT
CASSERGRPNEKLFF
>TRBV6-1|few|TRBJ2-1|TRBD2|18
TGTGCCAGCAGTGCCCTAGCGGGGTTAAAAACCTCCTACAATGAGCAGTTCTTC
CASSALAGLKTSYNEQFF
>TRBV20-1|-|TRBJ2-3|-|11
TGCAGTGCCGAGAGGGGGGATACGCAGTATTTT
CSAERGDTQYF
>TRBV6-6|few|TRBJ1-2|-|15
TGTGCCAGTCAAACGAGTCGGGGGGGACTATATGGCTACACCTTC
CASQTSRGGLYGYTF
>TRBV9|-|TRBJ1-1|TRBD1|14
TGTGCCAGCAGCGTAAAGGGGGCGAACACTGAAGCTTTCTTT
CASSVKGANTEAFF
>TRBV30|-|TRBJ1-3|TRBD1|12
TGTGCCTGGTCCTCAGGGGGGAACACCATATATTTT
CAWSSGGNTIYF
>TRBV11-2|-|TRBJ2-1|-|13
TGTGCCAGCAGCTTTCTAGCCCTCAATGAGCAGTTCTTC
CASSFLALNEQFF
>TRBV5-1|-|TRBJ1-2|-|14
TGCGCCAGCCAATTACAGGGTGGCGACTATGGCTACACCTTC
CASQLQGGDYGYTF
>TRBV11-3|-|TRBJ2-3|TRBD1|15
TGTGCCAGCAGCTTGGGACAGGGCGACACAGATACGCAGTATTTT
CASSLGQGDTDTQYF
>TRBV11-1|-|TRBJ1-2|-|14
TGTGCCAGCAGCGTACAGGAGACCATCGATGGCTACACCTTC
CASSVQETIDGYTF
>TRBV10-3|-|TRBJ1-5|TRBD1|15
TGTGCCATCAGGAGGGGGACAGGGGACAATCAGCCCCAGCATTTT
CAIRRGTGDNQPQHF
>TRBV4-1|-|TRBJ2-3|TRBD1|13
TGCGCCAGCAGCCCCCAGGGGGCTGATACGCAGTATTTT
CASSPQGADTQYF
>TRBV4-1|-|TRBJ2-1|-|14
TGCGCCAGCAGCCAGACGACTACCTGGAATGAGCAGTTCTTC
CASSQTTTWNEQFF
>TRBV5-1|-|TRBJ2-5|-|16
TGCGCCAGCAGCGAGGGTGCCGGGCCAAGAAGAGAGACCCAGTACTTC
CASSEGAGPRRETQYF
>TRBV20-1|-|TRBJ2-7|-|12
TGCAGTGCTAGTTTGGAGGGCCACGAGCAGTACTTC
CSASLEGHEQYF
>TRBV6-2/TRBV6-3|few|TRBJ1-2|-|15
TGTGCCAGCAGTTTCCCGCGGGGAGGCCACTATGGCTACACCTTC
CASSFPRGGHYGYTF
>TRBV2|-|TRBJ1-4|-|16
TGTGCCAGCAGTGAAACCGAAGGGGTAACTAATGAAAAACTGTTTTTT
CASSETEGVTNEKLFF